This T cell receptor beta chain is drawn from a study of cytomegalovirus exposure and HLA in healthy donors. Points from the study as a whole: Later analysis demonstrated an association between a missense DCLRE1C variant and TCR beta V- and J-gene trimming.

Germline trimming cut 4 bases from V and 3 bases from J; bases unmatched to any gene: 16. From germline, CDR1 is SGHRS and CDR2 YFSETQ. The CDR3 spans 20 residues. Turning to this clone: Its specificity is not known.

In the PCR, 60 Vbeta and 13 Jbeta primers were used. Original handling: A later analysis tallied about 80 million unique TCR beta chains, 9 million to 12 million of them shared. The protocol was immunoSEQ multiplex PCR, while the TCRdb copy is restricted to in-frame clones and leaves out a portion. That table furnishes V, J and clone size, whereas the DNA furnished D and trimming. The data show over 110,000 clones, 82% seen once. This TCR derives from a male donor in good health and CMV-seronegative. The sequenced material came from PBMCs. This sequence joins TRBV5-1 and TRBJ2-1; 13 nucleotides match TRBD2. For the CDR3, the DNA is TGCGCCAGCAGCGCCAAAGGACTAGCGGGAGTTTTATGGGACTACAATGAGCAGTTCTTC. Translated, it gives CASSAKGLAGVLWDYNEQFF.